This T cell receptor beta chain was profiled in a study of blood T cells in healthy people across ages. Study-wide results and caveats: TCR beta diversity correlated strongly with naive T cell percentage. Older individuals had lower TCR beta diversity per million T cells (the decline was roughly linear).

Each individual donor underwent a draw of ten milliliters of peripheral blood. The study isolated at least 7 million PBMCs from each sample. The table lists this clonotype with a few counts. Its specificity is unknown. Through a sample-barcoded 5' primer and a J-beta primer mix, a second PCR was run for roughly 6 to 12 cycles. TCRdb analysed the 5' RACE reads with MiXCR anew, one entry per CDR3 protein. The repertoire holds about 680,000 distinct CDR3 sequences, approximately 49% seen once, with 25% to 35% in the top ten. Input material: blood. The receptor's source is a woman between 55 and 75 years old in good health.

CDR3 coding DNA: TGTGCCAGCTCATTACTACAGGGCGAGAATTCACCCCTCCACTTT. Its translation is CASSLLQGENSPLHF. The J gene is TRBJ1-6, the V gene TRBV18, with D tentatively TRBD1 (6 bases). Trimming took off 5 bases at V and 7 bases at J, with 15 bases between the two ends. This CDR3 is built from 15 residues. Germline CDR1 and CDR2: KGHSH and LQKENI. Together with reference TRBV18 and TRBJ1-6, the CDR3 gives the full variable domain: NAGVMQNPRHLVRRRGQEARLRCSPMKGHSHVYWYRQLPEEGLKFMVYLQKENIIDESGMPKERFSAEFPKEGPSILRIQQVVRGDSAAYFCASSLLQGENSPLHFGNGTRLTVT.